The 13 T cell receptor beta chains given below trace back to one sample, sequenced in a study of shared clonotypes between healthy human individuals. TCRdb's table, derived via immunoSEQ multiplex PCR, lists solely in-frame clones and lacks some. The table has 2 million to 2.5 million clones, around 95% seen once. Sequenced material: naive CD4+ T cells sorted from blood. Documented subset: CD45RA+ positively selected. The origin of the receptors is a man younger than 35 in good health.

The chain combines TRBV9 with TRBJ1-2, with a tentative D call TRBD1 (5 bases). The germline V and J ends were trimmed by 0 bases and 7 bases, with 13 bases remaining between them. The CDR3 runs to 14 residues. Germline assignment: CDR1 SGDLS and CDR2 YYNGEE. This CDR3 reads CASSVAGTFGGYTF. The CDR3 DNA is TGTGCCAGCAGCGTAGCAGGGACCTTTGGTGGCTACACCTTC.

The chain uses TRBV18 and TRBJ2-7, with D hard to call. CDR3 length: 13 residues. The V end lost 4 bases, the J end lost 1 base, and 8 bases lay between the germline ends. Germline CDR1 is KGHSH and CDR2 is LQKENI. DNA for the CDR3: TGTGCCAGCTCACATCCAGGATCCTACGAGCAGTACTTC. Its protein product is CASSHPGSYEQYF.

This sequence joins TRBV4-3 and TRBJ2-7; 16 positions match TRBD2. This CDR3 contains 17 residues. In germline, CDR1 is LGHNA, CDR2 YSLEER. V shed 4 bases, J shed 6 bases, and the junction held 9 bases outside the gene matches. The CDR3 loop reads CASSLYPGTSGRGEQYF. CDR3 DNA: TGCGCCAGCAGCCTTTACCCCGGGACTAGCGGGAGGGGCGAGCAGTACTTC.

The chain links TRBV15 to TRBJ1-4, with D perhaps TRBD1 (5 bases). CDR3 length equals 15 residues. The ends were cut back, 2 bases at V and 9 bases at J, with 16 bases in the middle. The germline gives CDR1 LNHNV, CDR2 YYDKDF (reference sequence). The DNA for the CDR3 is TGTGCCACCAGCAGATCAGGGCAGCAAATCAAAAAACTGTTTTTT. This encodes CATSRSGQQIKKLFF.

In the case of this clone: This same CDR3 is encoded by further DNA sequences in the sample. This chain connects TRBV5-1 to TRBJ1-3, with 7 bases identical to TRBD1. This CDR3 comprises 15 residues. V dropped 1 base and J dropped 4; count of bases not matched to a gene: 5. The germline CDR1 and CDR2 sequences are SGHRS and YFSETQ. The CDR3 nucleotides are TGCGCCAGCAGCTTGACAGGGGTTTCAGGAAACACCATATATTTT. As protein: CASSLTGVSGNTIYF.

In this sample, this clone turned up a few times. The CDR3 nucleotides are TGCGCCAGCAGTGAGTCGAATCTAGGCGGATATAGCAATCAGCCCCAGCATTTT. Its translation is CASSESNLGGYSNQPQHF. The chain joins TRBV10-1 to TRBJ1-5; D remains unclear. CDR1 is WNHNN and CDR2 is SYGVQD in the germline V gene (reference sequence). V shed 0 bases and J shed 0 bases, with 15 bases lying between them. The CDR3 is 18 amino acids.

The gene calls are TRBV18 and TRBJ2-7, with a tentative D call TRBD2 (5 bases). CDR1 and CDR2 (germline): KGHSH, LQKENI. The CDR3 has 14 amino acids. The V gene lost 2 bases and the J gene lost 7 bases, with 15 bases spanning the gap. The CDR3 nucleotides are TGTGCCAGCTCACCATCGGCTATCCCGGGGGAGCAGTACTTC. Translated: CASSPSAIPGEQYF.

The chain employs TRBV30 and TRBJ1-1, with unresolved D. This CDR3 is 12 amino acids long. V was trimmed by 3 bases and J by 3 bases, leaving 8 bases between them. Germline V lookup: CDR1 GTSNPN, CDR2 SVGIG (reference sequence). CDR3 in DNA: TGTGCCTGGAGGGATCAGGACACTGAAGCTTTCTTT. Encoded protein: CAWRDQDTEAFF.

CDR3 sequence: CASWTGGEKLFF. The CDR3 DNA is TGTGCCAGCTGGACAGGGGGGGAAAAACTGTTTTTT. The chain joins TRBV28 to TRBJ1-4; 10 bases fit TRBD1. Trimming at V came to 8 bases and at J to 8 bases, leaving 2 bases not matched to a gene. This CDR3 is 12 amino acids long. Germline V gives CDR1 MDHEN, CDR2 SYDVKM.

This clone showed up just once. The CDR3 DNA follows: TGTGCCAGCAGGAAGGGAAGGGGTTACTACGAGCAGTACTTC. This codes for CASRKGRGYYEQYF. The chain combines TRBV2 with TRBJ2-7, with D perhaps TRBD1 (5 bases). The CDR3 is made up of 14 amino acids. Germline V gene data show CDR1 as SNHLY and CDR2 as FYNNEI. Trimming took 6 bases from V and 3 from J, leaving 15 bases between them.

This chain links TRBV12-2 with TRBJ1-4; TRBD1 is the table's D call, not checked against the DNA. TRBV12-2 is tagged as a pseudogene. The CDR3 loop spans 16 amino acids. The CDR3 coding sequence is TGTGCAAGTCGCTTAGTCGCCGGGACAGGGGGTGAAAAACTGTTTTTT. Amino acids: CASRLVAGTGGEKLFF.

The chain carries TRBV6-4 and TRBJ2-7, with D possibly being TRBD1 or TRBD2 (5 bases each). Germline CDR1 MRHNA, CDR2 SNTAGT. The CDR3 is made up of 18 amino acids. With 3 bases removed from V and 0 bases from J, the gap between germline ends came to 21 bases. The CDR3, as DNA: TGTGCCAGCAGTGAGCAGGGAGCCCAGACAACTACCTCCTACGAGCAGTACTTC. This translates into CASSEQGAQTTTSYEQYF.

CDR3 nucleotide sequence: TGTGCCAGCTCCCCTCGACGGTATAGCAATCAGCCCCAGCATTTT. Protein product: CASSPRRYSNQPQHF. V and J are TRBV18 and TRBJ1-5, with D hard to call. Trimming pared 6 bases from V and 0 bases from J, leaving 12 bases between. This CDR3 is built from 15 residues. Germline V gene data show CDR1 as KGHSH and CDR2 as LQKENI. Looking up the rest from reference TRBV18 and TRBJ1-5 gives the full variable domain: NAGVMQNPRHLVRRRGQEARLRCSPMKGHSHVYWYRQLPEEGLKFMVYLQKENIIDESGMPKERFSAEFPKEGPSILRIQQVVRGDSAAYFCASSPRRYSNQPQHFGDGTRLSIL.